This T cell receptor beta chain is from a study of blood T cell repertoires in COVID-19. As for the study in general: Specimens from acute and convalescent COVID-19 originated in the United States, Italy and Spain. Sources were T cells, B-cell-depleted T cells, or PBMCs; the material itself was cDNA or gDNA.

V gave up 6 bases and J gave up 1 base; unmatched junction bases: 10. The CDR3 has 16 residues. Germline V gives CDR1 SNHLY, CDR2 FYNNEI. The authors' processing: Counts of nucleated cells, estimated from reference gene primer amplification, were obtained. Measured with immunoSEQ multiplex PCR; TCRdb has only the in-frame clones, and not every one. V and J calls and clone size are given by that table; D and trimming were obtained from the DNA. The sample consists of about 200,000 clones, around 79% of them appearing once. The chain has TRBV2 and TRBJ2-7, with 9 bases that match TRBD1. The TCR comes from a man aged 50-60 years who had recovered from COVID-19. The sequencing input was peripheral blood. CDR3 sequence: CASSHAGQGLSYEQYF. The CDR3 nucleotides read TGTGCCAGCAGCCACGCCGGACAGGGGCTATCCTACGAGCAGTACTTC.